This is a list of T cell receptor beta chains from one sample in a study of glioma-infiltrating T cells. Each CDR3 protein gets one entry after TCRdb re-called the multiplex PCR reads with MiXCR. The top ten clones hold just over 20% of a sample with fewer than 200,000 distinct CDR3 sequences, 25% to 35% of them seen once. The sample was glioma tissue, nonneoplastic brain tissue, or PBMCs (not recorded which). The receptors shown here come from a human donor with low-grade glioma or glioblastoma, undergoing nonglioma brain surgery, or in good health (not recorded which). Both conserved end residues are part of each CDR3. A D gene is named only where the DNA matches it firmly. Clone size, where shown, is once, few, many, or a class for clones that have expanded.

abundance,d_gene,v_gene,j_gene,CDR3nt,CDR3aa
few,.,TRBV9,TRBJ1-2,TGTGCCAGCAGCGTAGTCACAGGAGGTGGCTACACCTTC,CASSVVTGGGYTF
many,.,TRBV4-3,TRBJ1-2,TGCGCCAGCAGCCAAGTTGGTACTTCCACCTTC,CASSQVGTSTF
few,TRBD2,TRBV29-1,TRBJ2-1,TGCAGCGTTGAAGGGCTAGCGGGAGGCCAGCAGTTCTTC,CSVEGLAGGQQFF
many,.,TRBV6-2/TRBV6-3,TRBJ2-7,TGTGCCAGCAGTTATCGACCGCGGGACTCCTACGAGCAGTACTTC,CASSYRPRDSYEQYF
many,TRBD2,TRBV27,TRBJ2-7,TGTGCCAGCAGTTTCCTAGGACTAGGTAACCCCGAGCAGTACTTC,CASSFLGLGNPEQYF
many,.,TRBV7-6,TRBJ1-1,TGTGCCAGCAGGCAAGGATGGGACACTGAAGCTTTCTTT,CASRQGWDTEAFF
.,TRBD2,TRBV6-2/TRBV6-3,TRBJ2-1,TGTGCCAGCAGTTACTCGACTAGCCGGAGGCTTATATCCTACAATGAGCAGTTCTTC,CASSYSTSRRLISYNEQFF
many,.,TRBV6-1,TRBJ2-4,TGTGCCAGCAGCCGCGAGGGATCTAAAAACATTCAGTACTTC,CASSREGSKNIQYF
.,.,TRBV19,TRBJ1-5,TGTGCCAGTAGTATTTGGGTCACGGGCGGCAATCAGCCCCAGCATTTT,CASSIWVTGGNQPQHF
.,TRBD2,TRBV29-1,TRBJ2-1,TGCAGCGTTGATAGAGGGACTAGCGTCGATGAGCAGTTCTTC,CSVDRGTSVDEQFF
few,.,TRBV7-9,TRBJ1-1,TGTGCCAGCAGCTTTGGACAGCGGAACGCTGAAGCTTTCTTT,CASSFGQRNAEAFF
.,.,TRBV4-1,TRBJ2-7,TGCGCCAGCAGCCAAGAACCCAATGAGCAGTACTTC,CASSQEPNEQYF
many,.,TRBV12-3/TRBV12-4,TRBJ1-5,TGTGCCAGCACCCAGTCGGTCTGGGGGCAGCCCCAGCATTTT,CASTQSVWGQPQHF
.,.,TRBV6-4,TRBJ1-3,TGTGCCAGCAGGTCCCGCGGTTACTCTGGAAACACCATATATTTT,CASRSRGYSGNTIYF
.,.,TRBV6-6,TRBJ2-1,TGTGCCAGCAGAGATCTAATAGCCCAGGAGCAGTTCTTC,CASRDLIAQEQFF
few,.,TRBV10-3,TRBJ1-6,TGTGCCATCAGTGAGTCGAGCCCAGGTAGCTCCTATAATTCACCCCTCCACTTT,CAISESSPGSSYNSPLHF
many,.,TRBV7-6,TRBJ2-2,TGTGCCAGCAGCTTCTTGGATAGGAGTGTGTCGAGGGAGCTGTTTTTT,CASSFLDRSVSRELFF
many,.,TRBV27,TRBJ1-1,TGTGCCAGCAGTCTTCGTTTAGGACCGTACACTGAAGCTTTCTTT,CASSLRLGPYTEAFF
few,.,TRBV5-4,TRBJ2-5,TGTGCCAGCAGCCACGCAGGGACTCGGGAGACCCAGTACTTC,CASSHAGTRETQYF
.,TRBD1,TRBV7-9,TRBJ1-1,TGTGCCAGCAGCGGGACAGGGGGCGCCGCTGAAGCTTTCTTT,CASSGTGGAAEAFF
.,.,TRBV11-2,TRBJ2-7,TGTGCCAGCAGCTTAGTTCAGTGGGAGCAGTACTTC,CASSLVQWEQYF
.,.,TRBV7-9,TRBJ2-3,TGTGCCAGCAGCTTTTCCCGGGCGAGCACAGATACGCAGTATTTT,CASSFSRASTDTQYF
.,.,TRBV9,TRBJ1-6,TGTGCCAGCAGCGTTCAGGGGCAGAATTCACCCCTCCACTTT,CASSVQGQNSPLHF
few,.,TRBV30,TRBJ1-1,TGTGCCTGGGCTACAGCGAACACTGAAGCTTTCTTT,CAWATANTEAFF
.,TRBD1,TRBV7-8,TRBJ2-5,TGTGCCAGCAGCTTAGTTGGGACAGAAGAGACCCAGTACTTC,CASSLVGTEETQYF
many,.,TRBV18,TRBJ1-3,TGTGCCAGCCACACCTCTGGAAACACCATATATTTT,CASHTSGNTIYF
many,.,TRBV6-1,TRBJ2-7,TGTGCCAGCAGTGAACTCAGTTTGGGGCCAGGATCCTACGAGCAGTACTTC,CASSELSLGPGSYEQYF
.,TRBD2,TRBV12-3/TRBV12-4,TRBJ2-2,TGTGCCAGCAGTTACTCAAGCGGGAGCTGGCTCACCGGGGAGCTGTTTTTT,CASSYSSGSWLTGELFF
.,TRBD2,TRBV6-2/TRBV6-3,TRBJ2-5,TGTGCCAGCACCGGACTAGCGGGATCCCAAGAGACCCAGTACTTC,CASTGLAGSQETQYF
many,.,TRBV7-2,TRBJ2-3,TGTGCCAGCAGCCCCTGGGGAGACGAATACACAGATACGCAGTATTTT,CASSPWGDEYTDTQYF
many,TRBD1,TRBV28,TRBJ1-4,TGTGCCAGCAGGGACGGACAGGGCCACGAAAAACTGTTTTTT,CASRDGQGHEKLFF
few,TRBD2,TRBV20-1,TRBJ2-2,TGCAGTGCTAGAAATAGCGGGAGGGCCGGCACCGGGGAGCTGTTTTTT,CSARNSGRAGTGELFF
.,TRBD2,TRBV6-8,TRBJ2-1,TGTGCCAGCAGTTCCCCAGGGGTGGGACTAGCTCCCAATGAGCAGTTCTTC,CASSSPGVGLAPNEQFF
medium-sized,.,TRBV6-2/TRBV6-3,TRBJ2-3,TGTGCCAGCAGTTACTCGAATGCAGGACTCGCCGACACTAGCACAGATACGCAGTATTTT,CASSYSNAGLADTSTDTQYF
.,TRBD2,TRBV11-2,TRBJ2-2,TGTGCCAGCAGCTGGGGACTAGCCGCCGGGGAGCTGTTTTTT,CASSWGLAAGELFF
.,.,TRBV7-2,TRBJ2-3,TGTGCCAGCAGCTTAGACATGGGTACAGATAGCACAGATACGCAGTATTTT,CASSLDMGTDSTDTQYF
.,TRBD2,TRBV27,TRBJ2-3,TGTGCCAGCAGTTATGGGAGGGTTAGTGGAGATACGCAGTATTTT,CASSYGRVSGDTQYF
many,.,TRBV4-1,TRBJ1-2,TGCGCCAGCAGCAGCCCTTCAGGGAGGGGCTACACCTTC,CASSSPSGRGYTF
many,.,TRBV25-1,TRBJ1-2,TGTGCCAGCAGTGAACAGGATGGCTACACCTTC,CASSEQDGYTF
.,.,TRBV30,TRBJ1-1,TGTGCCTGGGGGACTTTCATGAACACTGAAGCTTTCTTT,CAWGTFMNTEAFF
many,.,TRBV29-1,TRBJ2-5,TGCAGTTTTCTCTCCGCGACCCAGTACTTC,CSFLSATQYF
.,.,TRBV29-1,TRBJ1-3,TGCAGCGTCCAACTTCCGAGCTCTGGAAACACCATATATTTT,CSVQLPSSGNTIYF
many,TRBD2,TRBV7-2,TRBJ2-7,TGTGCCAGCAGCTTACTAGCGGGAGTTTACGAGCAGTACTTC,CASSLLAGVYEQYF
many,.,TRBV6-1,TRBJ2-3,TGTGCCAGCAACTTAGGTGCAGATACGCAGTATTTT,CASNLGADTQYF
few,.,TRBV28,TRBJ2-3,TGTGTCAGCAGTTCCCGCCCAGGAATAAAAAGCACAGATACGCAGTATTTT,CVSSSRPGIKSTDTQYF
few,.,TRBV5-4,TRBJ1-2,TGTGCCAGCAGCCCCTCGGAGTTAGGGCCTCCTTATGGCTACACCTTC,CASSPSELGPPYGYTF
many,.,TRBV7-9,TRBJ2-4,TGTGCCAGCAGCAATTCGGACATTCAGTACTTC,CASSNSDIQYF
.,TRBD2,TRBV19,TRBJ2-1,TGTGCCAGTAGTAAGTGGGAGGGCCACGATGAGCAGTTCTTC,CASSKWEGHDEQFF
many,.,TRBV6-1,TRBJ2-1,TGTGCCAGCACGCCGACGACTCACAATGAGCAGTTCTTC,CASTPTTHNEQFF
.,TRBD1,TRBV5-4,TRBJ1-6,TGTGCCAGCAGCTTGGGATACACCGGGACAGGCCAGAATTCACCCCTCCACTTT,CASSLGYTGTGQNSPLHF